These 14 T cell receptor beta chains came from one sample sequenced in a study of T cells in women clearing cervical HPV infection. Repertoires were generated with immunoSEQ multiplex PCR, while TCRdb's copy carries only in-frame clones and drops some. Its clone listing holds 15,000 to 20,000 clones. Sequenced material: blood buffy coat. All receptors derive from a woman aged 18 to 75 with a cervical HPV16 infection that either progressed to CIN3+ or cleared (not recorded which).

In the case of this clone: Sequencing ends 3 residues short of the CDR3 end; the germline J gene provides the rest. The V and J genes are TRBV18 and TRBJ1-2; 8 bases match TRBD1. The CDR3 has 13 residues. Germline V CDR1 and CDR2: KGHSH, LQKENI. The DNA read from the CDR3 is TGTGCCAGCTCAACTGGACAGGGCAATGAC. Residues: CASSTGQGND. The whole CDR3 is CASSTGQGNDYTF.

Note on this clone: The CDR3 end falls 3 residues outside the read, so it is completed with the germline J gene. This rearrangement joins TRBV5-1 to TRBJ1-1; 8 nucleotides agree with TRBD1. Germline CDR1 and CDR2: SGHRS and YFSETQ. The CDR3 is made up of 14 amino acids. Trimming at V came to 4 bases and at J to 4 bases, leaving 6 bases not matched to a gene. CDR3 DNA (partial): TGCGCCAGCAGCCCGGACAGGGCGGGCACTGAA. It codes for CASSPDRAGTE. The entire CDR3 protein reads CASSPDRAGTEAFF.

Concerning this clone: The CDR3 end is not reached by the read, which stops 3 residues before it; the germline J gene fills it in. V usage is TRBV14 and J usage is TRBJ2-5; possibly TRBD1 or TRBD2 for D (5 bases each). V was pared by 1 base and J by 6 bases, with 21 bases between. CDR1 is SGHDN, CDR2 FVKESK, per germline. The CDR3 consists of 17 residues. CDR3 residues: CASSQAPRAGSFKTQYF. CDR3 DNA (partial): TGTGCCAGCAGCCAAGCTCCTCGGGCAGGGAGTTTTAAGACC. Together with reference TRBV14 and TRBJ2-5, the CDR3 gives the full variable domain: EAGVTQFPSHSVIEKGQTVTLRCDPISGHDNLYWYRRVMGKEIKFLLHFVKESKQDESGMPNNRFLAERTGGTYSTLKVQPAELEDSGVYFCASSQAPRAGSFKTQYFGPGTRLLVL.

This clone counts as medium-sized by frequency. CDR3 bases read: TGTGCCAGCAGTGCAGGACTAGTTGCAGAGACC. Translation: CASSAGLVAET. The entire CDR3 protein is CASSAGLVAETQYF. The chain recombines TRBV6-1 with TRBJ2-5; TRBD2 matches at 7 bases. The sequenced fragment ends 3 residues before the CDR3 boundary, so the rest is inferred from the germline J gene. The germline V gene has CDR1 MNHNS and CDR2 SASEGT. V dropped 4 bases and J dropped 4; count of bases not matched to a gene: 6. The CDR3 is made up of 14 amino acids.

On this clone: The CDR3 end lies 3 residues beyond the end of the read and is filled in from the germline J gene. The J gene is TRBJ1-5, the V gene TRBV20-1; possible D gene TRBD1, 5 bases. Trimming removed 0 bases from V and 4 bases from J, with 19 bases in between. Germline CDR1 DFQATT, CDR2 SNEGSKA (reference sequence). The CDR3 has 17 amino acids. The DNA read from the CDR3 is TGCAGTGCTAGAGATCTTGCCGCCGACAGCTCGAATCAGCCC. Residues: CSARDLAADSSNQP. The whole CDR3 is CSARDLAADSSNQPQHF.

As to this clone: The DNA ends 3 residues before the CDR3 does, and the rest of the CDR3 is filled in from the germline J gene. This chain uses TRBV7-9 with TRBJ1-1; 9 bases are shared with TRBD1. Germline CDR1 is SEHNR and CDR2 is FQNEAQ (reference sequence). The CDR3 covers 14 residues. CDR3 sequence reads: CASSSGQGLRGAFF. Incomplete CDR3 DNA: TGTGCCAGCAGCTCGGGACAGGGCCTACGCGGG.

Of note for this clone: The read terminates 3 residues before the CDR3 end, so the remaining end is supplied by the germline J gene. The chain combines TRBV6-4 with TRBJ1-5; D gene uncertain. Germline CDR1 and CDR2: MRHNA and SNTAGT. This CDR3 contains 13 residues. The V and J ends lost 3 bases and 6 bases respectively, with 9 bases between them. CDR3 DNA, as far as it was read: TGTGCCAGCAGTGAACAGCACGGTCAGCCC. This encodes CASSEQHGQP. The full CDR3 reads CASSEQHGQPQHF.

Comment on this clone: The sequenced fragment ends 3 residues before the CDR3 boundary, so the rest is inferred from the germline J gene. V gene TRBV6-1 combines with J gene TRBJ2-7; 7 nucleotides match TRBD1. J was trimmed by 4 bases and V by 3 bases; bases with no gene match: 6. The V gene's germline CDR1 is MNHNS and CDR2 SASEGT. CDR3 size: 14 residues. The part of the CDR3 DNA that was read is TGTGCCAGCAGTGACCGACAGGGTCAATACGAG. This gives the protein CASSDRQGQYE. The entire CDR3 sequence reads CASSDRQGQYEQYF.

In the case of this clone: The sequenced fragment ends 3 residues before the CDR3 boundary, so the rest is inferred from the germline J gene. The chain recombines TRBV7-2 with TRBJ2-7, with TRBD2 identical over 8 bases. CDR1 is SGHTA, CDR2 FQGNSA, per germline. V lost 8 bases to trimming and J lost 3 bases; unmatched junction nucleotides: 9. The CDR3 runs 14 residues. CDR3: CASSGGSGIYEQYF. CDR3 DNA, as far as it was read: TGTGCCAGCTCTGGGGGTAGCGGGATCTACGAG. The entire variable domain, with the rest obtained from reference TRBV7-2 and TRBJ2-7, is as follows: GAGVSQSPSNKVTEKGKDVELRCDPISGHTALYWYRQSLGQGLEFLIYFQGNSAPDKSGLPSDRFSAERTGGSVSTLTIQRTQQEDSAVYLCASSGGSGIYEQYFGPGTRLTVT.

This clone ranks as medium-sized in terms of frequency. The read terminates 3 residues ahead of where the CDR3 ends, so the germline J gene completes it. The chain recombines TRBV7-9 with TRBJ2-4; TRBD1 aligns across 7 bases. The CDR3 covers 15 residues. CDR1 is SEHNR, CDR2 FQNEAQ, per germline (reference sequence). The ends lost 2 bases at V and 9 bases at J; junction bases unmatched: 10. CDR3 region: CASSLPGQSVSIQYF. The part of the CDR3 DNA that was read is TGTGCCAGCAGCTTACCGGGACAGTCGGTTAGCATT.

Turning to this clone: The CDR3 goes on 3 residues after the read ends, and that part is filled in from the germline J gene. The chain recombines TRBV5-6 with TRBJ1-1, with D possibly being TRBD1 (5 bases). CDR3 length: 15 amino acids. Germline V lookup: CDR1 SGHDT, CDR2 YYEEEE. Trimming pared 1 base from V and 1 base from J, leaving 11 bases between. Incomplete CDR3 DNA: TGTGCCAGCAGCTTGATTGGGGGGACGAACACTGAA. It specifies CASSLIGGTNTE. The full CDR3 protein is CASSLIGGTNTEAFF.

Remarks on this clone: The junction shows a germline mismatch at one end, possibly a read error. The read terminates 3 residues ahead of where the CDR3 ends, so the germline J gene completes it. The chain joins TRBV30 to TRBJ2-1, with 10 positions matching TRBD1. Germline loops: CDR1 GTSNPN, CDR2 SVGIG (reference sequence). The CDR3 runs 19 residues. CDR3: CAGRGLIRGTGDAYNEQFF. CDR3 DNA, as far as it was read: TGTGCCGGGAGGGGGTTGATAAGGGGGACAGGGGATGCCTACAATGAG.

A word on this clone: The CDR3 end lies 3 residues beyond the end of the read and is filled in from the germline J gene. This chain connects TRBV19 to TRBJ2-3; 7 bases agree with TRBD2. The CDR3 spans 16 residues. V shed 3 bases and J 2 bases; nucleotides not matched to a gene: 8. Germline loops: CDR1 LNHDA, CDR2 SQIVND (reference sequence). The part of the CDR3 DNA that was read is TGTGCCAGTAGTATGGGGGGGGAGCGCAACACAGATACG. It yields the protein CASSMGGERNTDT. Given in full, the CDR3 is CASSMGGERNTDTQYF.

In the case of this clone: The read terminates 3 residues ahead of where the CDR3 ends, so the germline J gene completes it. V usage is TRBV12-3 or TRBV12-4 and J usage is TRBJ2-7; 7 nucleotides agree with TRBD2. CDR3 size: 16 residues. V was clipped by 7 bases and J by 3 bases; unmatched bases: 15. CDR3 DNA (partial): TGTGCCAGCACCACTGTGACCGGGACTATACACTACGAG. Amino acids: CASTTVTGTIHYE. The full CDR3 reads CASTTVTGTIHYEQYF.